These 5 T cell receptor beta chains were all obtained from the same sample, sequenced in a study of early T cells in non-severe SARS-CoV-2 infection. TCRdb passed the 5' RACE reads through MiXCR, listing each CDR3 protein once. The sample records around 61,000 distinct CDR3 sequences, 10% to 13% being singletons. Sequenced sample: whole blood. The receptors were sampled from an adult who was a healthcare worker with PCR-confirmed SARS-CoV-2 infection or an uninfected control (not recorded which).

This clonotype showed up many times. V gene TRBV2 combines with J gene TRBJ2-5; maybe TRBD2 (5 bases). Trimming pared 2 bases from V and 7 bases from J, leaving 20 bases between. CDR3 length: 16 residues. Germline V gives CDR1 SNHLY, CDR2 FYNNEI. CDR3 sequence (DNA): TGTGCCAGCAGTGAATTAGCTAGCTTTCCCCTTGGGACCCAGTACTTC. Amino acids: CASSELASFPLGTQYF.

This clonotype was observed many times. CDR3 in DNA: TGTGCCAGCAGCCTCCGGGACAGGGGTTGGAATCAGCCCCAGCATTTT. It encodes CASSLRDRGWNQPQHF. The chain combines TRBV6-2 or TRBV6-3 with TRBJ1-5, with 10 bases aligning to TRBD1. Germline V CDR1 and CDR2: MNHEY, SVGEGT. The CDR3 consists of 16 residues. V dropped 6 bases and J dropped 4; count of bases not matched to a gene: 9.

This clonotype was counted ten times or more. The V call is TRBV2, the J call TRBJ2-7; 7 bases are shared with TRBD1. Germline V lookup: CDR1 SNHLY, CDR2 FYNNEI. The V gene end was trimmed by 5 bases and the J gene end by 7 bases; junction bases not matched to a gene: 5. The CDR3 is made up of 12 amino acids. The CDR3 DNA follows: TGTGCCAGCAGTAGGACCAGGGGGGAGCAGTACTTC. Translation gives CASSRTRGEQYF.

This chain connects TRBV6-1 to TRBJ1-2; a possible D gene is TRBD1 (6 bases). This CDR3 contains 14 residues. Between the trimmed V and J ends, which lost 0 bases and 4 bases, there was a span of 9 bases. Germline V CDR1 and CDR2: MNHNS, SASEGT. In nucleotides, the CDR3 is TGTGCCAGCAGTGAAGCCGGACAGCTCTATGGCTACACCTTC. As protein: CASSEAGQLYGYTF.

As to this clonotype: This may come from a read error, since a much larger clone is one base off. The V call is TRBV7-7, the J call TRBJ2-3, with D possibly TRBD2 on 6 matching bases. This CDR3 is 14 amino acids long. Germline V gives CDR1 SSHAT, CDR2 FNYEAQ (reference sequence). For the CDR3, the DNA is TGTGCTAGCAGCTTCGGGGAGGCGAGAGATACGCAGTATTTT. This sequence encodes CASSFGEARDTQYF. The full variable domain, rest sourced from reference TRBV7-7 and TRBJ2-3, is GAGVSQSPRYKVTKRGQDVTLRCDPISSHATLYWYQQALGQGPEFLTYFNYEAQPDKSGLPSDRFSAERPEGSISTLTIQRTEQRDSAMYRCASSFGEARDTQYFGPGTRLTVL.